Each of the 24 T cell receptor beta chains below was sequenced from the same sample in a study of naive and memory T cell subsets. Antigens of these TCRs are unknown. Whole-study findings and limits: Naive repertoires, especially CD8, held a few larger clonotypes, possibly memory cells re-expressing CD45RA.

An equimolar mix of two oligonucleotides served as the beta constant-region primer for TRBC1 and TRBC2. Ligated cDNA was amplified by four rounds of PCR with nested alpha and beta constant-region primers and SP2. TCRdb fed the UMI-ligation and nested PCR reads into MiXCR, producing one record per CDR3 protein. The sample carries about 90,000 distinct CDR3 sequences, around 11% recorded once. The sequencing input was naive CD4+ T cells from blood. These receptor sequences come from a human donor in good health.

The rearrangement joins TRBV5-1 to TRBJ2-1, with TRBD1 identical over 9 bases. Germline lookup yields CDR1 SGHRS and CDR2 YFSETQ. V lost 5 bases to trimming and J lost 9 bases; unmatched junction nucleotides: 9. The CDR3 length is 14 residues. CDR3 nucleotides: TGCGCCAGCAGGGAGGGGACAGGGACAGGTGAGCAGTTCTTC. This translates into CASREGTGTGEQFF. The whole variable domain, filled in from reference TRBV5-1 and TRBJ2-1, reads KAGVTQTPRYLIKTRGQQVTLSCSPISGHRSVSWYQQTPGQGLQFLFEYFSETQRNKGNFPGRFSGRQFSNSRSEMNVSTLELGDSALYLCASREGTGTGEQFFGPGTRLTVL.

This clonotype has ten or more counts. The rearrangement uses TRBV7-8 and TRBJ2-3; D gene ambiguous. The CDR3 has 16 amino acids. The germline CDR1 and CDR2 sequences are SGHVS and FQNEAQ. V lost 1 base and J 4 bases, leaving 15 bases between the germline ends. For the CDR3, the DNA is TGTGCCAGCAGCTTAGTTATAGGGCTAGGTTCAGATACGCAGTATTTT. Its translation: CASSLVIGLGSDTQYF.

The chain's CDR3 is CASSPRPAGSNEQFF. DNA for the CDR3: TGTGCCAGCTCGCCCCGGCCAGCAGGCAGCAATGAGCAGTTCTTC. The chain uses TRBV18 and TRBJ2-1; D remains ambiguous. This CDR3 spans 15 amino acids. Trimming removed 6 bases from V and 6 bases from J, with 18 bases in between. Per the germline V gene, CDR1 is KGHSH and CDR2 is LQKENI.

This clonotype was counted between two and nine times. The chain joins TRBV13 to TRBJ2-1; D is undetermined. The CDR3 has 13 amino acids. Germline CDR1 reads PRHDT; CDR2 reads FYEKMQ (reference sequence). Trimming took off 6 bases at V and 2 bases at J, with 8 bases between the two ends. CDR3 protein: CASSHGPYNEQFF. DNA of the CDR3: TGTGCCAGCAGTCACGGGCCCTACAATGAGCAGTTCTTC. The complete variable domain, with remaining parts taken from reference TRBV13 and TRBJ2-1, reads AAGVIQSPRHLIKEKRETATLKCYPIPRHDTVYWYQQGPGQDPQFLISFYEKMQSDKGSIPDRFSAQQFSDYHSELNMSSLELGDSALYFCASSHGPYNEQFFGPGTRLTVL.

The chain links TRBV11-2 to TRBJ2-7, with TRBD2 matching 8 bases. J lost 4 bases, V lost 5 bases, and 10 bases had no gene match. The germline V gene encodes CDR1 SGHAT and CDR2 FQNNGV. This CDR3 has 15 residues. CDR3 residues: CASSRNSGEGYEQYF. The DNA of the CDR3 is TGTGCCAGCAGCAGAAATAGCGGGGAGGGATACGAGCAGTACTTC. The full variable domain, in which reference TRBV11-2 and TRBJ2-7 provide the parts outside the CDR3, is EAGVAQSPRYKIIEKRQSVAFWCNPISGHATLYWYQQILGQGPKLLIQFQNNGVVDDSQLPKDRFSAERLKGVDSTLKIQPAKLEDSAVYLCASSRNSGEGYEQYFGPGTRLTVT.

This clonotype was recorded many times. V gene TRBV6-6 combines with J gene TRBJ2-3; 10 positions match TRBD1. J lost 4 bases, V lost 0 bases, and 1 base had no gene match. The CDR3 length is 15 residues. In germline, CDR1 is MNHNY, CDR2 SVGAGI (reference sequence). The CDR3 sequence is CASSYSDRGADTQYF. The CDR3 DNA is TGTGCCAGCAGTTACTCGGACAGGGGGGCAGATACGCAGTATTTT.

In this sample, this clonotype turned up many times. The chain is built from TRBV6-6 and TRBJ2-1; D not resolved. Trimming took off 0 bases at V and 8 bases at J, with 5 bases between the two ends. The germline V gene has CDR1 MNHNY and CDR2 SVGAGI (reference sequence). This CDR3 contains 12 residues. The CDR3 loop is CASSYSLDEQFF. CDR3 in DNA: TGTGCCAGCAGTTACTCTTTGGATGAGCAGTTCTTC.

This chain links TRBV12-3 or TRBV12-4 with TRBJ1-1; TRBD1 might be the D (6 bases). Trimming took 6 bases from V and 10 from J, leaving 18 bases between them. The CDR3 is 13 amino acids. The CDR3 sequence is CASSRGTGSGAFF. CDR3 nucleotide sequence: TGTGCCAGCAGCAGGGGAACAGGGAGTGGAGCTTTCTTT.

The J gene is TRBJ2-7, the V gene TRBV7-9; 7 nucleotides agree with TRBD1. The V segment lost 5 bases and the J segment 2 bases; nucleotides outside the gene matches: 9. This CDR3 is built from 15 residues. Germline V gives CDR1 SEHNR, CDR2 FQNEAQ (reference sequence). The CDR3 loop reads CASSPGTDNPYEQYF. CDR3 in DNA: TGTGCCAGCAGCCCCGGGACAGATAATCCCTACGAGCAGTACTTC.

In its sample, this clonotype was seen a few times. This chain uses TRBV10-3 with TRBJ1-2; D is perhaps TRBD1 (5 bases). V lost 5 bases and J 6 bases, leaving 13 bases between the germline ends. This CDR3 has 13 amino acids. Germline CDR1 and CDR2: ENHRY and SYGVKD. In nucleotides, the CDR3 is TGTGCCATCAGTCCGGGGGATGGGGATGGCTACACCTTC. It translates to CAISPGDGDGYTF.

The chain uses TRBV6-2 or TRBV6-3 and TRBJ2-1, with TRBD1 matching 9 bases. Germline V gene data show CDR1 as MNHEY and CDR2 as SVGEGT. V gave up 4 bases and J gave up 10 bases; unmatched junction bases: 11. The CDR3 is made up of 15 amino acids. CDR3: CASSSTGGSSGEQFF. CDR3 bases: TGTGCCAGCAGTTCGACAGGGGGATCTTCTGGGGAGCAGTTCTTC.

The chain recombines TRBV29-1 with TRBJ2-3; TRBD2 agrees at 9 bases. Germline CDR1 SQVTM, CDR2 ANQGSEA. The V segment lost 4 bases and the J segment 1 base; nucleotides outside the gene matches: 6. This CDR3 is built from 15 residues. The CDR3 DNA reads TGCAGCGTTGCCCGGACTAGCGTGGGCACAGATACGCAGTATTTT. This encodes CSVARTSVGTDTQYF.

This clonotype has a count of ten or more. The chain combines TRBV7-2 with TRBJ2-1; the D is unclear. This CDR3 has 12 amino acids. The V gene's germline CDR1 is SGHTA and CDR2 FQGNSA. The V and J ends lost 4 bases and 9 bases respectively, with 10 bases between them. The CDR3, as DNA: TGTGCCAGCAGCTCCCTGGGTTTTGAGCAGTTCTTC. Protein sequence: CASSSLGFEQFF.

This clonotype was observed a few times. The CDR3 region has the DNA TGCGCCAGAGGTACCCCGTGGGACAGGGCCTCCTACGAGCAGTACTTC. Translated, it gives CARGTPWDRASYEQYF. The J gene is TRBJ2-7, the V gene TRBV5-1, with 9 bases fitting TRBD1. Losses at the gene ends were 8 bases for V and 0 bases for J; bases not matched to a gene: 12. Germline CDR1 is SGHRS and CDR2 is YFSETQ. The CDR3 runs 16 residues.

This clonotype showed up just a few times. The V gene is TRBV12-3 or TRBV12-4, the J gene TRBJ1-2, with a tentative D call TRBD1 (5 bases). The CDR3 loop spans 14 amino acids. The ends were cut back, 4 bases at V and 0 bases at J, with 9 bases in the middle. This chain's CDR3 is CASSSDTPNYGYTF. The CDR3 nucleotides are TGTGCCAGCAGTTCGGACACCCCTAACTATGGCTACACCTTC.

The sample holds a few counts of this clonotype. The chain recombines TRBV12-3 or TRBV12-4 with TRBJ1-5; D call uncertain. Between the trimmed V and J ends, which lost 3 bases and 5 bases, there was a span of 11 bases. This CDR3 spans 14 amino acids. CDR3 coding DNA: TGTGCCAGCAGTTTTCGACTGATAGATCAGCCCCAGCATTTT. Its translation is CASSFRLIDQPQHF.

This clonotype came up a few times. This sequence joins TRBV7-2 and TRBJ1-4; D perhaps matches TRBD1 (6 bases). CDR3 length: 17 residues. The V gene lost 4 bases and the J gene lost 0 bases, with 15 bases spanning the gap. Germline loops: CDR1 SGHTA, CDR2 FQGNSA. The DNA of the CDR3 is TGTGCCAGCAGCTCCTCCGGGACACCCACAACTAATGAAAAACTGTTTTTT. Translation: CASSSSGTPTTNEKLFF.

CDR3 nucleotide sequence: TGTGCCAGCAGAGACCGGGACAGGGGTACTGGCTATGGCTACACCTTC. Encoded protein: CASRDRDRGTGYGYTF. The chain combines TRBV6-1 with TRBJ1-2; 10 bases match TRBD1. The V and J ends lost 6 bases and 4 bases, in that order; junction bases with no gene match: 11. The CDR3 runs 16 residues. Germline V gene sequence: CDR1 MNHNS, CDR2 SASEGT.

V usage is TRBV12-3 or TRBV12-4 and J usage is TRBJ2-3; 10 bases map to TRBD2. This CDR3 has 16 amino acids. With 3 bases clipped from V and 5 bases from J, the junction kept 8 bases outside the gene matches. The CDR3: CASSLILAGAGDTQYF. CDR3 nucleotide sequence: TGTGCCAGCAGTTTGATCCTAGCGGGGGCCGGAGATACGCAGTATTTT.

This clonotype has only a few counts. The chain combines TRBV7-9 with TRBJ1-4, with 11 bases that match TRBD1. J lost 7 bases, V lost 5 bases, and 6 bases had no gene match. CDR1 and CDR2 from the germline V gene are SEHNR and FQNEAQ (reference sequence). The length of the CDR3 is 15 residues. The CDR3 DNA reads TGTGCCAGCAGCGCGAGGACAGGGGGCGTTGAAAAACTGTTTTTT. As protein: CASSARTGGVEKLFF.

In its sample, this clonotype was seen a few times. This chain joins TRBV20-1 and TRBJ2-7, with no clear D. Germline assignment: CDR1 DFQATT and CDR2 SNEGSKA (reference sequence). The CDR3 has 15 amino acids. Between the trimmed V and J ends, which lost 0 bases and 0 bases, there was a span of 12 bases. The CDR3 region is CSARESAGDSYEQYF. The CDR3 nucleotides read TGCAGTGCTAGAGAGTCCGCAGGTGACTCCTACGAGCAGTACTTC.

The CDR3 nucleotides read TGTGCCAGCAGTTTCAGGGCGGGAGGGACCTACGAGCAGTACTTC. Protein: CASSFRAGGTYEQYF. The chain links TRBV12-3 or TRBV12-4 to TRBJ2-7; 9 nucleotides align to TRBD2. The V and J ends lost 3 bases and 2 bases, in that order; junction bases with no gene match: 5. The CDR3 sequence is 15 residues long.

This clonotype has more than one count but fewer than ten. J is TRBJ2-7 and V is TRBV7-9; maybe TRBD2 (6 bases). The CDR3 sequence is 15 residues long. Germline loops: CDR1 SEHNR, CDR2 FQNEAQ (reference sequence). V was cut by 8 bases and J by 0 bases, with 17 bases left in between. CDR3 amino acids: CASGEGTLRSYEQYF. The CDR3 region has the DNA TGTGCCAGCGGCGAAGGGACTCTCCGCTCCTACGAGCAGTACTTC.

This clonotype was seen a few times. This chain links TRBV29-1 with TRBJ2-7; 7 bases fit TRBD1. The V and J ends lost 3 bases and 6 bases, in that order; junction bases with no gene match: 8. There are 13 residues in the CDR3. The germline CDR1 and CDR2 sequences are SQVTM and ANQGSEA. CDR3 coding DNA: TGCAGCGTTGAGGCCTGGGGGACAGCCGAGCAGTACTTC. The encoded protein is CSVEAWGTAEQYF.